This TCR beta chain emerged from a study of identical twins. Whole-study results and caveats: The analysis was cross-sectional rather than longitudinal within donors.

Donors uniformly comprised healthy Caucasians. Trimming cost V 6 bases and J 6 bases, with 12 bases left between them. The CDR3 covers 13 residues. Germline assignment: CDR1 SGHKS and CDR2 YYEKEE (reference sequence). In this sample, this clonotype turned up many times. Antigen: not known. cDNA molecules carried unique molecular identifiers, and template switching added a universal primer site. TCRdb reprocessed the 5' RACE reads with MiXCR, giving one entry per CDR3 protein. This sample has fewer than 250,000 distinct CDR3 sequences, with 6% to 8.5% found just once. These data also formed part of another study, on yellow fever vaccine responses in identical twins.

The sequencing input was CD8+ T cells sorted from blood. The V call is TRBV5-5, the J call TRBJ2-2, with unresolved D. This sequence was found in a woman aged 18 to 35 in good health. Here the CDR3 reads CASTPWVAGELFF. The CDR3 DNA sequence: TGTGCCAGCACCCCCTGGGTAGCCGGGGAGCTGTTTTTT.